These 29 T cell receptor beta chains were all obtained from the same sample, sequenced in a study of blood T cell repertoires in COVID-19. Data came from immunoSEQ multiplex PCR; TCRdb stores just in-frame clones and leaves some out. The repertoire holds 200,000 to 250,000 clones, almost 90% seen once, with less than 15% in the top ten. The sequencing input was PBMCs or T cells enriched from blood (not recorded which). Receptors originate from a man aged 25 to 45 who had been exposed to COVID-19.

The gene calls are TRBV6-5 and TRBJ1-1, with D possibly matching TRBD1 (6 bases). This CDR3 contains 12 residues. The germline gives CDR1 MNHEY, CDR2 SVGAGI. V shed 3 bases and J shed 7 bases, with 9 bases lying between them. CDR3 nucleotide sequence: TGTGCCAGCAGTTATAGGGGGAGTGAAGCTTTCTTT. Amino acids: CASSYRGSEAFF.

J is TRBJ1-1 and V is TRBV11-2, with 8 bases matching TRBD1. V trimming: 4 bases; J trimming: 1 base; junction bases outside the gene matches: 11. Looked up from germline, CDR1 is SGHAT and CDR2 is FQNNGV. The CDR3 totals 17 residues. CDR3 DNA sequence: TGTGCCAGCAGCTCTGGACAGGGAGGATTCAGGAACACTGAAGCTTTCTTT. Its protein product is CASSSGQGGFRNTEAFF. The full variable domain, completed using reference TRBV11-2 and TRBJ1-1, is EAGVAQSPRYKIIEKRQSVAFWCNPISGHATLYWYQQILGQGPKLLIQFQNNGVVDDSQLPKDRFSAERLKGVDSTLKIQPAKLEDSAVYLCASSSGQGGFRNTEAFFGQGTRLTVV.

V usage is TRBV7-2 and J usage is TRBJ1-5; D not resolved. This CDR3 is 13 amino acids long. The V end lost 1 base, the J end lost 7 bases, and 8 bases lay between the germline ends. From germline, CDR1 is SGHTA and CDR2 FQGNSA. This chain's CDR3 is CASSLGRNQPQHF. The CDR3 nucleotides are TGTGCCAGCAGCTTAGGCAGAAACCAGCCCCAGCATTTT.

CDR3 loop: CASSLTGAGYTF. In DNA form, the CDR3 reads TGTGCCAGCAGCTTGACAGGGGCTGGCTACACCTTC. The rearrangement uses TRBV5-5 and TRBJ1-2; 7 nucleotides match TRBD1. Germline CDR1 SGHKS, CDR2 YYEKEE (reference sequence). The J segment lost 7 bases and the V segment lost 1 base, leaving 1 base of the junction unmatched. This CDR3 has 12 residues.

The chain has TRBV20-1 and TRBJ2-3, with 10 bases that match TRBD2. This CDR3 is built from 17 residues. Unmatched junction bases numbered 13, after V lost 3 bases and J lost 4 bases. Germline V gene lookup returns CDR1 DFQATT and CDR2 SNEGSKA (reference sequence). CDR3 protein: CSASLVAGGGEADTQYF. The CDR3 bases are TGCAGTGCTAGTTTAGTAGCGGGGGGCGGAGAGGCAGATACGCAGTATTTT.

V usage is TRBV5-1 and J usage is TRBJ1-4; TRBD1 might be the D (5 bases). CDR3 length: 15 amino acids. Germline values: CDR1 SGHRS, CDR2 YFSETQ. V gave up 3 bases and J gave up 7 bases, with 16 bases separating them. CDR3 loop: CASSYTGGFGEKLFF. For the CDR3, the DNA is TGCGCCAGCAGCTACACGGGGGGGTTTGGTGAAAAACTGTTTTTT.

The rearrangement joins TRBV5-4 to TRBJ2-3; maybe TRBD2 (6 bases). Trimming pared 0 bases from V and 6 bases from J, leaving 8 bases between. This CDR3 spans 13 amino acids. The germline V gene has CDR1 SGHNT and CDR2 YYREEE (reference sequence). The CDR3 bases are TGTGCCAGCAGCTTGGTTGGGGGGGATACGCAGTATTTT. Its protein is CASSLVGGDTQYF.

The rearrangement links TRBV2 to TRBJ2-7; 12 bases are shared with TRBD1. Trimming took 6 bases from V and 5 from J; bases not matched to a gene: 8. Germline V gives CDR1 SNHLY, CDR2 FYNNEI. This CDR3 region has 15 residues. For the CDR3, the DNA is TGTGCCAGCAGGGAGAGGGGACAGGGGGCTAACGAGCAGTACTTC. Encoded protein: CASRERGQGANEQYF.

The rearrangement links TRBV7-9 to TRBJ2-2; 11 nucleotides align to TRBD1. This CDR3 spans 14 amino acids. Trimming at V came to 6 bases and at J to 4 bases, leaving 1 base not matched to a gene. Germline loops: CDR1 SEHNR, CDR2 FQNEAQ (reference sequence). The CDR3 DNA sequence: TGTGCCAGCAGGGGGACAGGGGGCACCGGGGAGCTGTTTTTT. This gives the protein CASRGTGGTGELFF.

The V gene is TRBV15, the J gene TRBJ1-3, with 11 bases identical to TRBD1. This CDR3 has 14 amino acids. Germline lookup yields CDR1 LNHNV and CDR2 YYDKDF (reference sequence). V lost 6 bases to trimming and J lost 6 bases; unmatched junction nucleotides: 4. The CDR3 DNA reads TGTGCCACCAGACCGGGACAGGGGGTAAACACCATATATTTT. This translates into CATRPGQGVNTIYF.

The CDR3 region has the DNA TGTGCCATCAGTGAGTCGCCGGGACAGGGCACAGATACGCAGTATTTT. This codes for CAISESPGQGTDTQYF. V and J are TRBV10-3 and TRBJ2-3; 8 positions match TRBD1. J lost 1 base, V lost 0 bases, and 3 bases had no gene match. Germline values: CDR1 ENHRY, CDR2 SYGVKD. There are 16 residues in the CDR3.

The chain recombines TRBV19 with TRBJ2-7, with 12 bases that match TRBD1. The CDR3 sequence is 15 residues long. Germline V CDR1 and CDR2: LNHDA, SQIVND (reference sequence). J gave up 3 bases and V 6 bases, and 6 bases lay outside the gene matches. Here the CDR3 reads CASRLGTGGGYEQYF. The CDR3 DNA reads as TGTGCCAGTAGGCTAGGGACAGGGGGCGGCTACGAGCAGTACTTC.

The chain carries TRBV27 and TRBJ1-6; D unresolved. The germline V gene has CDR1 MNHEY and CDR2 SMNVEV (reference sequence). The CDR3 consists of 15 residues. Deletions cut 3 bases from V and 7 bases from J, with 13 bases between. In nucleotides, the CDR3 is TGTGCCAGCAGTTTCCGGGAAGGGTGGAATTCACCCCTCCACTTT. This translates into CASSFREGWNSPLHF.

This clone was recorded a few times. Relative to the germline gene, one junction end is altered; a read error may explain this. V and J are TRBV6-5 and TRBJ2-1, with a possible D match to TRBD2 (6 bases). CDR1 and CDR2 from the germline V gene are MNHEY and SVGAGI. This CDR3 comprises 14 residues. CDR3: CASSISGEVGTVIF. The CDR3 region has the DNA TGTGCCAGCAGTATCTCCGGGGAGGTCGGCACTGTTATCTTC.

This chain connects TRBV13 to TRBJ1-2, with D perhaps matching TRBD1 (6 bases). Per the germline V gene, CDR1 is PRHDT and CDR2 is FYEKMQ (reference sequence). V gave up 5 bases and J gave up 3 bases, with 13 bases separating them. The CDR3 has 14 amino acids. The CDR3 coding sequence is TGTGCCAGCAGCCCCTACAGGGATTACTATGGCTACACCTTC. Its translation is CASSPYRDYYGYTF.

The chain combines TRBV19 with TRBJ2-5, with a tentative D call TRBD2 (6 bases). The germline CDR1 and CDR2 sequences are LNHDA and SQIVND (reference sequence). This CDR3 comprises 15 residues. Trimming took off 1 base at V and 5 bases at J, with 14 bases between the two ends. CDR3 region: CASSIGREYAETQYF. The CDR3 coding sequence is TGTGCCAGTAGTATAGGGAGGGAGTATGCGGAGACCCAGTACTTC.

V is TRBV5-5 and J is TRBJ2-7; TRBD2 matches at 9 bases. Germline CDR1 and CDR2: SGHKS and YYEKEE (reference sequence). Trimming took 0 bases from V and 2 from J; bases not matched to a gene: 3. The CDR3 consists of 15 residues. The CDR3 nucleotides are TGTGCCAGCAGCTTGGAGGCGGGGGGGCCCTACGAGCAGTACTTC. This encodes CASSLEAGGPYEQYF.

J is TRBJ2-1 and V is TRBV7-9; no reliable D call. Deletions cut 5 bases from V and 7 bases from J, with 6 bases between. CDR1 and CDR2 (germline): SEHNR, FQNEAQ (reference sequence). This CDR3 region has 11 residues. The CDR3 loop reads CASSPRNEQFF. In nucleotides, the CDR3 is TGTGCCAGCAGCCCGCGGAATGAGCAGTTCTTC. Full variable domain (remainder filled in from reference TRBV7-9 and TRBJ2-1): DTGVSQNPRHKITKRGQNVTFRCDPISEHNRLYWYRQTLGQGPEFLTYFQNEAQLEKSRLLSDRFSAERPKGSFSTLEIQRTEQGDSAMYLCASSPRNEQFFGPGTRLTVL.

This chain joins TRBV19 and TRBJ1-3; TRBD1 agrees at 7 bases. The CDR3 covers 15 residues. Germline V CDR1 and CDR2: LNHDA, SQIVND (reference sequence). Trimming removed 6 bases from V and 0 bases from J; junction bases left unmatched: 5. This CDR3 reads CASSPTGSSGNTIYF. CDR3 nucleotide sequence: TGTGCCAGTAGCCCGACAGGGAGCTCTGGAAACACCATATATTTT.

The CDR3 DNA sequence: TGTGCCATCAGTGAGTCGTCAAGGGGGCCCTTGTGGGAGCAGTACTTC. Translating it yields CAISESSRGPLWEQYF. The chain has TRBV10-3 and TRBJ2-7; 7 nucleotides match TRBD1. J gave up 7 bases and V 0 bases, and 12 bases lay outside the gene matches. The CDR3 consists of 16 residues. Germline V gene data show CDR1 as ENHRY and CDR2 as SYGVKD.

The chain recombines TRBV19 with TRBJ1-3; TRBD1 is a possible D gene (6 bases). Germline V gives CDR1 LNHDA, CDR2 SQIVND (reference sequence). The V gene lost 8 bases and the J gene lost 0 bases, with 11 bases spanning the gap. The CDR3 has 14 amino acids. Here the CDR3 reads CASLTGNSGNTIYF. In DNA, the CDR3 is TGTGCCAGTCTGACAGGAAACTCTGGAAACACCATATATTTT.

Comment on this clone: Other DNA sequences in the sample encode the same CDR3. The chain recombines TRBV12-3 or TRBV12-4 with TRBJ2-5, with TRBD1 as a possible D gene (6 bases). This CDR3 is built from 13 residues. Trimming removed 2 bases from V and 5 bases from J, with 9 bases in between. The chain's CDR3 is CASSLLRGETQYF. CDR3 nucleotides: TGTGCCAGCAGTTTACTCAGGGGCGAGACCCAGTACTTC.

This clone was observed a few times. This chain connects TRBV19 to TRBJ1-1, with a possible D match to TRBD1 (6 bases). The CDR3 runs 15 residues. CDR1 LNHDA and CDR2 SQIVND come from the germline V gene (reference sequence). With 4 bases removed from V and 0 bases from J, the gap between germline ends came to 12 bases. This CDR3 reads CASSTGAFMNTEAFF. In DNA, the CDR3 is TGTGCCAGTAGTACAGGGGCCTTCATGAACACTGAAGCTTTCTTT.

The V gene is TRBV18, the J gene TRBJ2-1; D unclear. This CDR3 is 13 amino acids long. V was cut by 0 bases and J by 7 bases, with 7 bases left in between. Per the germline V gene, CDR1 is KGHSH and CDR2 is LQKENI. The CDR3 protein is CASSPPGANEQFF. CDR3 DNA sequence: TGTGCCAGCTCACCACCGGGCGCAAATGAGCAGTTCTTC.

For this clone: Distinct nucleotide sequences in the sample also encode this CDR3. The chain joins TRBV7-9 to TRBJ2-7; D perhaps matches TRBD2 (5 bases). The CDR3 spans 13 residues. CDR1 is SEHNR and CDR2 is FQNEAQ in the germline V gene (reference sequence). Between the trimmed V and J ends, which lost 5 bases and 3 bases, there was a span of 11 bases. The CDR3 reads CASSPPGGYEQYF. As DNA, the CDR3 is TGTGCCAGCAGCCCCCCAGGAGGCTACGAGCAGTACTTC.

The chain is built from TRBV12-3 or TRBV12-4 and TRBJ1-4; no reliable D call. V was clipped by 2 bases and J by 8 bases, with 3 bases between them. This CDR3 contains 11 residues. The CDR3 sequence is CASSLSEKLFF. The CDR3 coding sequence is TGTGCCAGCAGTTTAAGCGAAAAACTGTTTTTT.

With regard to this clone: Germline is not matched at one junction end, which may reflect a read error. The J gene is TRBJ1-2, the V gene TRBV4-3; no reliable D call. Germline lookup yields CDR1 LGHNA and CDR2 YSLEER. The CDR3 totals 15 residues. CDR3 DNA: TGCGCCAGCAGCAAAGAAGCTACGACTCCGTATGGCTACACCTTC. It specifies CASSKEATTPYGYTF.

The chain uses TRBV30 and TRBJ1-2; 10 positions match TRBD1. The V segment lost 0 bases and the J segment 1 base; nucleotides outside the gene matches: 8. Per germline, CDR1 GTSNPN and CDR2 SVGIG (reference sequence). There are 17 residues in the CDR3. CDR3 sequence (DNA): TGTGCCTGGAGTGTGGCCGACAGGGGGCCCTATAACTATGGCTACACCTTC. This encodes CAWSVADRGPYNYGYTF.

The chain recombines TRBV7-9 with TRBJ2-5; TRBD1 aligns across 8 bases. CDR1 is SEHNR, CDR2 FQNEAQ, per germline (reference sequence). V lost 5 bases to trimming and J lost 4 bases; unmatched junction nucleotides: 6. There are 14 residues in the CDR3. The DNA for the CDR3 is TGTGCCAGCAGCCCGGACAGGGTTTCAGAGACCCAGTACTTC. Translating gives CASSPDRVSETQYF. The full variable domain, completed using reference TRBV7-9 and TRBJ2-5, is DTGVSQNPRHKITKRGQNVTFRCDPISEHNRLYWYRQTLGQGPEFLTYFQNEAQLEKSRLLSDRFSAERPKGSFSTLEIQRTEQGDSAMYLCASSPDRVSETQYFGPGTRLLVL.